The TCR beta chain under discussion was sequenced for a study of metastatic and nonmetastatic thyroid tumors. At the level of the study: It was across blood and tumor or nodule tissue from malignant and benign thyroid patients that repertoires were compared.

TCRdb re-analyzed the PCR reads through MiXCR. The sample consists of 90,000 or so clones, approximately 9% of them appearing once. Points from the study as a whole: In both blood and tumor samples, TCR beta diversity was reported significantly higher for malignant than benign nodules.

This clone was counted at least ten times. Antigen specificity is unknown. Every patient underwent thyroid surgery untreated. CDR3 size: 16 residues. V lost 4 bases to trimming and J lost 6 bases; unmatched junction nucleotides: 12. Germline V CDR1 and CDR2: SGHRS, YFSETQ. This TCR came from a female donor with papillary thyroid cancer or a benign thyroid nodule (not recorded which). Some clones in this sample may be carry-over from other donors' samples. The sample was blood. V gene TRBV5-1 combines with J gene TRBJ1-4; TRBD1 matches 7 bases. CDR3 nucleotide sequence: TGCGCCAGCAGCCCCCTTCCCGGGACAGTTGATGAAAAACTGTTTTTT. Residues: CASSPLPGTVDEKLFF.